This record covers a single TCR beta chain. Its specificity is not known. CDR1 LGHNT and CDR2 FRNRAP come from the germline V gene. The CDR3 is 12 amino acids. V was shortened by 6 bases and J by 5 bases, with 10 bases between the two germline ends. The primer mix had 60 Vbeta and 13 Jbeta primers. The protocol was immunoSEQ multiplex PCR, while the TCRdb copy is restricted to in-frame clones and leaves out a portion. The sample consists of around 140,000 clones, 60% to 80% of them appearing once. This record comes from a study of cytomegalovirus exposure and HLA in healthy donors. Study results and caveats: CMV serostatus was the only immune exposure information that was available. Among TCR beta chains of equal frequency, HLA-associated ones were more clonally expanded in a later analysis.

This cohort consisted of healthy bone marrow donors. The TCR was taken from a female donor in good health and CMV-seronegative. The chain employs TRBV12-5 and TRBJ1-1; possible D gene TRBD1, 6 bases. Input material: PBMCs. The CDR3 reads CASGGAETEAFF. The CDR3 region has the DNA TGTGCTAGTGGGGGGGCTGAAACTGAAGCTTTCTTT.